Listed below are T cell receptor beta chains from one sample, sequenced in a study of CD8 T cells in ankylosing spondylitis. MiXCR was run by TCRdb on the 5' RACE reads, yielding one entry per CDR3 protein. The sample includes 150,000 to 200,000 distinct CDR3 sequences, 15% to 20% of them seen just once. The source material was blood, either unsorted or a sorted T cell fraction (not recorded which). All receptors derive from a male donor with ankylosing spondylitis or in good health (not recorded which). Each CDR3 is given with its conserved first and last residue. The order of the fields is J gene, V gene, clone size, D gene, CDR3 DNA, CDR3 protein. A D gene is named only where the DNA matches it firmly. Size values are once, few and many counts, or a class for expanded clones, and some rows have none.

TRBJ2-1 TRBV5-4 many TRBD1 TGTGCCAGCAGAGCCGGGACAGGGGGCAATGAGCAGTTCTTC CASRAGTGGNEQFF
TRBJ2-5 TRBV4-2 many - TGTGCCAGCAGCCAAGATATGGAGACCCAGTACTTC CASSQDMETQYF
TRBJ2-2 TRBV20-1 many - TGCAGTGCTTCCCTTTCCTACACCGGGGAGCTGTTTTTT CSASLSYTGELFF
TRBJ2-5 TRBV7-8 once TRBD1 TGTGCCAGTCAAAGGGGACAGCACAACCAAGAGACCCAGTACTTC CASQRGQHNQETQYF
TRBJ2-3 TRBV12-3/TRBV12-4 - TRBD2 TGTGCCAGCAGCCTACGCGTGGGAGGGAGCACAGATACGCAGTATTTT CASSLRVGGSTDTQYF
TRBJ1-1 TRBV29-1 - - TGCAGCGTTGGAGGGAGTCCGGGGGCTTTCTTT CSVGGSPGAFF
TRBJ1-4 TRBV28 many - TGTGCCAGCAGTTCGGGGGGGTTGGTTGAAAAACTGTTTTTT CASSSGGLVEKLFF
TRBJ2-3 TRBV5-1 many TRBD2 TGCGCCAGCAGCTTGGCTAGCGGGAGGTCAACAGATACGCAGTATTTT CASSLASGRSTDTQYF
TRBJ2-1 TRBV3-1 many TRBD2 TGTGCCAGCAGCCAGGTACTAGCGGGTTACAATGAGCAGTTCTTC CASSQVLAGYNEQFF
TRBJ1-6 TRBV5-5 many - TGTGCCAGCAGCTTGGAGTGGTCGTATAATTCACCCCTCCACTTT CASSLEWSYNSPLHF
TRBJ2-3 TRBV24-1 - - TGTGCCACCAGTGACCCCCAGACGACGCAGTATTTT CATSDPQTTQYF
TRBJ2-2 TRBV19 many - TGTGCCAGTAGTGTCGGGGGAAAGCTGTTTTTT CASSVGGKLFF
TRBJ1-6 TRBV6-5 few - TGTGCCAGCAGTTACTCGCCTCCGGGCCCTCGATTCAGCTCCTATAATTCACCCCTCCACTTT CASSYSPPGPRFSSYNSPLHF
TRBJ2-3 TRBV11-2 many - TGTGCCAGCAGCTTAGGTCCGAACACAGATACGCAGTATTTT CASSLGPNTDTQYF
TRBJ2-7 TRBV5-1 many - TGCGCCAGCAGCTTGGAGGACGCGGCCTACGAGCAGTACTTC CASSLEDAAYEQYF
TRBJ2-7 TRBV28 - TRBD2 TGTGCCAGCAGTCCTACAGCGGGAGGGTACTACGAGCAGTACTTC CASSPTAGGYYEQYF
TRBJ2-2 TRBV20-1 many - TGCAGTGCCGTGGAGGGGGGTTTTTACACCGGGGAGCTGTTTTTT CSAVEGGFYTGELFF
TRBJ2-2 TRBV29-1 - - TGCAGCGTTGCCAAACCCGGGGAGCTGTTTTTT CSVAKPGELFF
TRBJ1-1 TRBV29-1 many - TGCAGCGTTACTTTACCCCCAGCTTTCTTT CSVTLPPAFF
TRBJ2-3 TRBV5-5 few TRBD2 TGTGCCAGCAGGGCGGGGGGCACAGATACGCAGTATTTT CASRAGGTDTQYF
TRBJ2-1 TRBV7-6 few - TGTGCCAGCAGCCTTGGGACAACCTGGGACAATGAGCAGTTCTTC CASSLGTTWDNEQFF
TRBJ2-3 TRBV20-1 many TRBD2 TGCAGTGCTAAAGCCGCTAGCGGGAACTCAGATACGCAGTATTTT CSAKAASGNSDTQYF
TRBJ2-7 TRBV29-1 - - TGCAGCGTCCGTCGGGGGAATATGGACGAGCAGTACTTC CSVRRGNMDEQYF
TRBJ1-2 TRBV7-2 - - TGTGCCAGCAGCGACCGACAGGAAAACTATGGCTACACCTTC CASSDRQENYGYTF
TRBJ2-2 TRBV7-3 - - TGTGCCAGCAGCCCGGGGAACACGTTCCGGGAGCTGTTTTTT CASSPGNTFRELFF
TRBJ2-7 TRBV10-3 many - TGTGCCATCAGTGGGCCTAGCAGTGAGCAGTACTTC CAISGPSSEQYF
TRBJ1-2 TRBV28 few TRBD1 TGTGCCAGCAGTACACCGGGACAGGCGCCCTCCGGCTACACCTTC CASSTPGQAPSGYTF
TRBJ2-7 TRBV27 - TRBD2 TGTGCCAGCAGTTTATCCCCGTGGAGAGGGACTAGCGGGAGCTCCTACGAGCAGTACTTC CASSLSPWRGTSGSSYEQYF
TRBJ2-1 TRBV11-2 many TRBD2 TGTGCCAGCAGCTTAGGACTAGCGGCCAGCTCCTACAATGAGCAGTTCTTC CASSLGLAASSYNEQFF
TRBJ2-1 TRBV20-1 - TRBD2 TGCAGATTCGGGACTAGCGGGATTAATGAGCAGTTCTTC CRFGTSGINEQFF
TRBJ1-5 TRBV12-3/TRBV12-4 many - TGTGCCAGCAGTTCCTCCCTCAATCAGCCCCAGCATTTT CASSSSLNQPQHF
TRBJ1-5 TRBV5-1 few - TGCGCCAGCAGCTACCAGGGTGGCAATCAGCCCCAGCATTTT CASSYQGGNQPQHF
TRBJ2-7 TRBV3-1 many TRBD2 TGTGCCAGCAGCTCCTTCGAAAGAGGAGCGGGAAATCCCTACGAGCAGTACTTC CASSSFERGAGNPYEQYF
TRBJ1-1 TRBV29-1 - - TGCAGCGTTGAAAAATCGGACACTGAAGCTTTCTTT CSVEKSDTEAFF
TRBJ2-7 TRBV5-1 - - TGCGCCAGCAGCTTGATAGTCGCACAGGCACCCTACGAGCAGTACTTC CASSLIVAQAPYEQYF
TRBJ2-3 TRBV5-1 few TRBD2 TGCGCCAGCAGCTTGTCCGGGGGGTCTGTAGCAGATACGCAGTATTTT CASSLSGGSVADTQYF
TRBJ1-2 TRBV29-1 many - TGCAGCGTTGCCGACTGGTATGGCTACACCTTC CSVADWYGYTF
TRBJ2-4 TRBV12-3/TRBV12-4 many TRBD1 TGTGCCAGCAGTTCCGACTTGCGGACAGGGAACATTCAGTACTTC CASSSDLRTGNIQYF
TRBJ2-1 TRBV2 - - TGTGCCAGCAGTGGGGGCGGGATTTCCTACAATGAGCAGTTCTTC CASSGGGISYNEQFF
TRBJ2-3 TRBV20-1 many - TGCAGTGCTTGGCCCGCGGTGGGCACAGATACGCAGTATTTT CSAWPAVGTDTQYF
TRBJ2-1 TRBV5-1 many TRBD2 TGCGCCAGCAGCAAGATAGCGGGAGAAGTCTACAATGAGCAGTTCTTC CASSKIAGEVYNEQFF
TRBJ2-2 TRBV20-1 many TRBD1 TGCAGTGTTTCGCCCGGGACAGCGAACACCGGGGAGCTGTTTTTT CSVSPGTANTGELFF
TRBJ2-7 TRBV6-1 - TRBD1 TGTGCCACCAGCCAGGGGGAAGAATACGAGCAGTACTTC CATSQGEEYEQYF
TRBJ2-7 TRBV10-3 - TRBD2 TGTGCCATCAGTCGGACTAGCGGGCGGTACGAGCAGTACTTC CAISRTSGRYEQYF
TRBJ1-2 TRBV20-1 many TRBD1 TGCAGTGCTAGAGAGGACAGGCCCCATGGCTACACCTTC CSAREDRPHGYTF
TRBJ2-3 TRBV28 many - TGTGCCAGCAGCACAGGGATAGATACGCAGTATTTT CASSTGIDTQYF
TRBJ2-3 TRBV7-8 once - TGTGCCAGCAGCTTTTCCGGGGTGACAGATGCGCAGTATTTT CASSFSGVTDAQYF
TRBJ1-2 TRBV4-2 many TRBD1 TGTGCCAGCAGCCAACCTTGGGACAGGGGGGATGGCTACACCTTC CASSQPWDRGDGYTF
TRBJ2-7 TRBV20-1 few TRBD2 TGCAGTGCGGGACTAGCGGGTGCCCCCTACGAGCAGTACTTC CSAGLAGAPYEQYF
TRBJ1-2 TRBV5-1 few - TGCGCCAGCAGCTTGGTCGGAGGGGGCTATGGCTACACCTTC CASSLVGGGYGYTF
TRBJ2-2 TRBV5-1 many - TGCGCCAGCAGCTTGGACGGCGTCGGTTTGGGTTTCACCGGGGAGCTGTTTTTT CASSLDGVGLGFTGELFF